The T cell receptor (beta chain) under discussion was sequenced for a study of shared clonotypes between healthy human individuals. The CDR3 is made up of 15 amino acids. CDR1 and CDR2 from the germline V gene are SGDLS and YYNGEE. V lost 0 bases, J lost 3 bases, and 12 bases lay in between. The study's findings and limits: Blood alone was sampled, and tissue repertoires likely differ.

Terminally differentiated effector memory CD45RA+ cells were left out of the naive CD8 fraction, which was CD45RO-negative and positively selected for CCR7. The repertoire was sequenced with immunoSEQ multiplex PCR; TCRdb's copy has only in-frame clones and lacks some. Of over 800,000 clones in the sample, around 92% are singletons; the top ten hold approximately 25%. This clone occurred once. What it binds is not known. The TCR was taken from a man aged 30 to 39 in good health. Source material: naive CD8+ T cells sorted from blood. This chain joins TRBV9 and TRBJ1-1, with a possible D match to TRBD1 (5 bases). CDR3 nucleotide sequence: TGTGCCAGCAGCGTAGAGGGAAGGGGTGACACTGAAGCTTTCTTT. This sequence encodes CASSVEGRGDTEAFF.